Shown below are 25 T cell receptor beta chains from a single sample sequenced in a study of control samples from healthy donors and cancer patients (dated by TCRdb to the early 2020s). Library creation used the immunoSEQ multiplex PCR assay. TCRdb re-hosts the immuneACCESS table, in-frame sequences only. Its copies lack some clones; in the studies checked, an unresolved V gene accounts for under half of them, and the cause for the rest is not known. Present in this sample are 64,000 or so clones, more than 85% of which were seen just once. In total, the top ten clones hold around 1.7% of the sample. Sequenced input: PBMCs. The receptors shown here come from a man aged 40-49 years with colorectal cancer.

The CDR3: CSVARGVGTDTQYF. The CDR3 DNA is TGCAGCGTTGCGCGGGGGGTGGGTACAGATACGCAGTATTTT. The chain combines TRBV29-1 with TRBJ2-3; 8 nucleotides match TRBD2. The J segment lost 3 bases and the V segment lost 4 bases, leaving 6 bases of the junction unmatched. Germline V gene lookup returns CDR1 SQVTM and CDR2 ANQGSEA. This CDR3 is 14 amino acids long.

The rearrangement joins TRBV4-3 to TRBJ1-2; 8 nucleotides match TRBD1. The V segment lost 4 bases and the J segment 4 bases; nucleotides outside the gene matches: 8. Germline V gene lookup returns CDR1 LGHNA and CDR2 YSLEER. The CDR3 extends over 15 amino acids. CDR3: CASSLYRDRSYGYTF. The DNA for the CDR3 is TGCGCCAGCAGCCTATACCGGGACAGGAGCTATGGCTACACCTTC.

This clone was found once. The chain has TRBV5-4 and TRBJ2-7; either TRBD1 or TRBD2 may supply D (5 bases each). The germline V and J ends were trimmed by 3 bases and 2 bases, with 12 bases remaining between them. This CDR3 is built from 14 residues. Per germline, CDR1 SGHNT and CDR2 YYREEE (reference sequence). The CDR3 sequence is CASSSYGATYEQYF. The CDR3 DNA follows: TGTGCCAGCAGCTCGTACGGGGCCACCTACGAGCAGTACTTC. Full variable domain (rest looked up from reference TRBV5-4 and TRBJ2-7): ETGVTQSPTHLIKTRGQQVTLRCSSQSGHNTVSWYQQALGQGPQFIFQYYREEENGRGNFPPRFSGLQFPNYSSELNVNALELDDSALYLCASSSYGATYEQYFGPGTRLTVT.

This chain connects TRBV11-2 to TRBJ2-1, with 10 bases lining up with TRBD2. Germline lookup yields CDR1 SGHAT and CDR2 FQNNGV. The CDR3 has 15 residues. The junction had 10 bases not matched to a gene; V was cut back by 5 bases and J by 9 bases. DNA for the CDR3: TGTGCCAGCAGCCGATTAGCGGGGGGACAGCTTGAGCAGTTCTTC. Translated, it gives CASSRLAGGQLEQFF. Full variable domain (missing parts from reference TRBV11-2 and TRBJ2-1): EAGVAQSPRYKIIEKRQSVAFWCNPISGHATLYWYQQILGQGPKLLIQFQNNGVVDDSQLPKDRFSAERLKGVDSTLKIQPAKLEDSAVYLCASSRLAGGQLEQFFGPGTRLTVL.

J is TRBJ1-2 and V is TRBV12-3 or TRBV12-4, with D unclear. V lost 7 bases, J lost 3 bases, and 6 bases lay in between. This CDR3 comprises 11 residues. CDR3 nucleotide sequence: TGTGCCAGCATGGGCTACTATGGCTACACCTTC. Translating it yields CASMGYYGYTF.

The chain is built from TRBV11-2 and TRBJ2-7; D is possibly TRBD2 (5 bases). Between the trimmed V and J ends, which lost 4 bases and 3 bases, there was a span of 16 bases. The CDR3 runs to 15 residues. The germline V gene encodes CDR1 SGHAT and CDR2 FQNNGV. CDR3 amino acids: CASSSPKDGDYEQYF. The DNA of the CDR3 is TGTGCCAGCAGCTCCCCAAAGGACGGGGACTACGAGCAGTACTTC.

The V and J genes are TRBV2 and TRBJ1-5; D ambiguous. This CDR3 comprises 16 residues. Germline V gene sequence: CDR1 SNHLY, CDR2 FYNNEI. V was trimmed by 6 bases and J by 2 bases, leaving 17 bases between them. In DNA, the CDR3 is TGTGCCAGCAGCGACCGGGCCCCAGGAGGCAATCAGCCCCAGCATTTT. It translates to CASSDRAPGGNQPQHF.

The J gene is TRBJ2-7, the V gene TRBV11-2; D is unresolved. This CDR3 comprises 14 residues. CDR1 is SGHAT and CDR2 is FQNNGV in the germline V gene. With 10 bases removed from V and 0 bases from J, the gap between germline ends came to 16 bases. CDR3 residues: CANPYIKTSYEQYF. The CDR3 DNA follows: TGTGCCAACCCCTACATCAAAACCTCCTACGAGCAGTACTTC.

This clone was seen a handful of times. At one end, the junction sequence differs from germline, possibly due to a read error. This chain connects TRBV9 to TRBJ1-4; D is unclear. This CDR3 comprises 14 residues. CDR1 SGDLS and CDR2 YYNGEE come from the germline V gene. CDR3 bases: TGTGCCAGCAGCCTGGCCCAATACGATGAGAAACTGTTTTTT. Encoded protein: CASSLAQYDEKLFF.

This rearrangement joins TRBV7-9 to TRBJ2-1; D tentatively reads TRBD1 or TRBD2 (5 bases each). The CDR3 has 15 residues. The germline V gene has CDR1 SEHNR and CDR2 FQNEAQ (reference sequence). The V gene lost 5 bases and the J gene lost 8 bases, with 19 bases spanning the gap. Here the CDR3 reads CASSETGTAADEQFF. In DNA form, the CDR3 reads TGTGCCAGCAGCGAGACCGGGACGGCAGCAGATGAGCAGTTCTTC.

This chain uses TRBV7-2 with TRBJ2-5, with D perhaps TRBD1 or TRBD2 (5 bases each). Germline CDR1 SGHTA, CDR2 FQGNSA. Trimming shortened V by 4 bases and J by 5 bases, and 11 bases separated the two germline ends. The CDR3 totals 13 residues. CDR3 in amino acids: CASSYSGSETQYF. The DNA for the CDR3 is TGTGCCAGCAGCTACTCAGGGAGCGAGACCCAGTACTTC.

The rearrangement uses TRBV7-6 and TRBJ2-7; a weak D match, TRBD1 (5 bases). Trimming left V 1 base short and J 5 bases short, with 12 bases between. The CDR3 loop spans 14 amino acids. Germline assignment: CDR1 SGHVS and CDR2 FNYEAQ. Here the CDR3 DNA reads TGTGCCAGCAGCTTAGGGAGTCTGACAGACGAGCAGTACTTC. Translating gives CASSLGSLTDEQYF.

This sequence joins TRBV21-1 and TRBJ1-2; the table calls TRBD1, which could not be checked here. TRBV21-1 is a pseudogene segment. The CDR3 loop spans 16 amino acids. CDR3 amino acids: CASAGTGRQVRGGYTF. Written as DNA, the CDR3 is TGTGCCAGCGCCGGGACAGGACGCCAAGTGAGAGGTGGCTACACCTTC.

V usage is TRBV29-1 and J usage is TRBJ1-1; 7 bases map to TRBD1. Germline lookup yields CDR1 SQVTM and CDR2 ANQGSEA. Trimming at V came to 4 bases and at J to 7 bases, leaving 12 bases not matched to a gene. The CDR3 loop spans 14 amino acids. CDR3 amino acids: CSVGPRGVRVEAFF. CDR3 in DNA: TGCAGCGTTGGACCCAGGGGGGTTCGAGTTGAAGCTTTCTTT.

This sequence joins TRBV4-3 and TRBJ1-1; no firm D call. With 0 bases removed from V and 2 bases from J, the gap between germline ends came to 10 bases. This CDR3 comprises 15 residues. The germline V gene encodes CDR1 LGHNA and CDR2 YSLEER. CDR3 DNA: TGCGCCAGCAGCCAAGATTTCACCCTCAACACTGAAGCTTTCTTT. It specifies CASSQDFTLNTEAFF.

This chain uses TRBV3-1 (or the pseudogene TRBV3-2) with TRBJ1-2, with no clear D. Trimming took 7 bases from V and 3 from J, leaving 9 bases between them. This CDR3 is 12 amino acids long. The germline V gene encodes CDR1 LGHDT and CDR2 YNNKEL (reference sequence). CDR3: CASMAEHYGYTF. CDR3 sequence (DNA): TGTGCCAGCATGGCCGAGCACTATGGCTACACCTTC.

This clone was recorded once. The chain uses TRBV29-1 and TRBJ1-1; D gene ambiguous. V lost 7 bases and J 0 bases, leaving 12 bases between the germline ends. The CDR3 covers 13 residues. Per germline, CDR1 SQVTM and CDR2 ANQGSEA. The CDR3 DNA reads as TGCAGCGGAGTAGACACCTTGAACACTGAAGCTTTCTTT. Translating it yields CSGVDTLNTEAFF.

This sequence joins TRBV11-2 and TRBJ1-1, with 8 bases aligning to TRBD1. The ends lost 4 bases at V and 5 bases at J; junction bases unmatched: 6. The germline gives CDR1 SGHAT, CDR2 FQNNGV. This CDR3 region has 14 residues. In DNA form, the CDR3 reads TGTGCCAGCAGCTCCGGACAGGGAGGAACTGAAGCTTTCTTT. Amino acid sequence: CASSSGQGGTEAFF.

The V call is TRBV20-1, the J call TRBJ2-1; D perhaps matches TRBD1 (5 bases). The V gene lost 5 bases and the J gene lost 5 bases, with 7 bases spanning the gap. This CDR3 is 11 amino acids long. Looked up from germline, CDR1 is DFQATT and CDR2 is SNEGSKA (reference sequence). The CDR3 is CSALQDNEQFF. Written as DNA, the CDR3 is TGCAGTGCTTTACAGGACAATGAGCAGTTCTTC.

The chain recombines TRBV7-8 with TRBJ2-5; the match to TRBD1 covers 7 bases. Per the germline V gene, CDR1 is SGHVS and CDR2 is FQNEAQ. Trimming at V came to 5 bases and at J to 2 bases, leaving 8 bases not matched to a gene. CDR3 length: 15 amino acids. The CDR3 region is CASSKTGTEQETQYF. The CDR3 bases are TGTGCCAGCAGCAAAACCGGGACAGAACAAGAGACCCAGTACTTC.

V gene TRBV5-4 combines with J gene TRBJ2-5; TRBD1 might be the D (6 bases). The CDR3 has 13 amino acids. V lost 3 bases and J 4 bases, leaving 10 bases between the germline ends. CDR1 and CDR2 (germline): SGHNT, YYREEE (reference sequence). The CDR3 nucleotides are TGTGCCAGCAGCTGGGACACGGGAGAGACCCAGTACTTC. Its translation: CASSWDTGETQYF.

The rearrangement uses TRBV4-1 and TRBJ2-3; no clear D. The V end lost 6 bases, the J end lost 2 bases, and 6 bases lay between the germline ends. The germline CDR1 and CDR2 sequences are MGHRA and YSYEKL. This CDR3 spans 12 amino acids. This chain's CDR3 is CASRGYTDTQYF. In DNA, the CDR3 is TGCGCCAGCAGGGGATACACAGATACGCAGTATTTT.

The rearrangement joins TRBV6-2 or TRBV6-3 to TRBJ1-6, with a possible D match to TRBD1 (5 bases). Germline V gives CDR1 MNHEY, CDR2 SVGEGT. The CDR3 has 17 residues. The V end lost 5 bases, the J end lost 8 bases, and 22 bases lay between the germline ends. The CDR3 nucleotides read TGTGCCAGCAGTCCGAGGGGAGGCCTCGCTCTGTATTCACCCCTCCACTTT. Amino acids: CASSPRGGLALYSPLHF.

This sequence joins TRBV18 and TRBJ1-4; D is ambiguous. The CDR3 is made up of 13 amino acids. Germline CDR1 is KGHSH and CDR2 is LQKENI. Trimming left V 2 bases short and J 3 bases short, with 4 bases between. Here the CDR3 reads CASSPTANEKLFF. CDR3 coding DNA: TGTGCCAGCTCACCAACAGCTAATGAAAAACTGTTTTTT.

This clone was detected a few times. This chain uses TRBV19 with TRBJ2-7, with TRBD2 as a possible D gene (6 bases). V was trimmed by 3 bases and J by 5 bases, leaving 14 bases between them. Germline lookup yields CDR1 LNHDA and CDR2 SQIVND (reference sequence). The CDR3 sequence is 14 residues long. CDR3 nucleotide sequence: TGTGCCAGTAGTATGAACGGGGGATCCGACGAGCAGTACTTC. Translation gives CASSMNGGSDEQYF.